Listed below are T cell receptor beta chains from one sample, sequenced in a study of T cells in Graves' hyperthyroidism and ophthalmopathy. TCRdb called the multiplex PCR reads again in MiXCR, with one record for every CDR3 protein. There are a few hundred thousand distinct CDR3 sequences in the sample; around 14% occur only once, and roughly 33% lies in the top ten. Sequencing was done on a sample of blood. Receptor source: a woman aged 25-40 years with Graves' hyperthyroidism. CDR3s include the opening cysteine and the closing phenylalanine or tryptophan. The D gene is left open where the match is weak. Some rows mark clone size as missing; the rest say once, few, many or name a class of expanded clone.

v_call: TRBV10-3; cdr3_length: 17; clone_size: .; j_call: TRBJ2-2; d_call: .; cdr3_nt: TGTGCCATCAGTGAAAGGGACATCCTCTCCGGAGACGGGGAGCTGTTTTTT; cdr3_aa: CAISERDILSGDGELFF
v_call: TRBV19; cdr3_length: 12; clone_size: .; j_call: TRBJ2-1; d_call: .; cdr3_nt: TGTGCCAGTAGTATTTTGGCGGATGAGCAGTTCTTC; cdr3_aa: CASSILADEQFF
v_call: TRBV20-1; cdr3_length: 16; clone_size: many; j_call: TRBJ2-1; d_call: TRBD2; cdr3_nt: TGCAGTGCTAGGATACTAGCGGGAGATCTAGACAATGAGCAGTTCTTC; cdr3_aa: CSARILAGDLDNEQFF
v_call: TRBV3-1; cdr3_length: 15; clone_size: many; j_call: TRBJ2-7; d_call: TRBD1; cdr3_nt: TGTGCCAGCACCCCGAACCCACAGGGGGCCTACGAGCAGTACTTC; cdr3_aa: CASTPNPQGAYEQYF
v_call: TRBV27; cdr3_length: 11; clone_size: .; j_call: TRBJ1-1; d_call: .; cdr3_nt: TGTGCCAGGGGGTTGGGAACTGAAGCTTTCTTT; cdr3_aa: CARGLGTEAFF
v_call: TRBV6-1; cdr3_length: 20; clone_size: many; j_call: TRBJ2-2; d_call: .; cdr3_nt: TGTGCCAGCAGTTTTCTAGGGACCTGGGGCCAAGCGGTGAACACCGGGGAGCTGTTTTTT; cdr3_aa: CASSFLGTWGQAVNTGELFF
v_call: TRBV29-1; cdr3_length: 13; clone_size: few; j_call: TRBJ2-3; d_call: .; cdr3_nt: TGCAGCGTTGAATGGGGGGGCGCAGATACGCAGTATTTT; cdr3_aa: CSVEWGGADTQYF
v_call: TRBV5-1; cdr3_length: 17; clone_size: .; j_call: TRBJ2-1; d_call: TRBD1; cdr3_nt: TGCGCCAGCAGCTTTAGTTATACAGGGGGCCCACACAATGAGCAGTTCTTC; cdr3_aa: CASSFSYTGGPHNEQFF
v_call: TRBV5-6; cdr3_length: 15; clone_size: .; j_call: TRBJ2-1; d_call: .; cdr3_nt: TGTGCCAGCAGCTTGGTCATACAGGGTTACAATGAGCAGTTCTTC; cdr3_aa: CASSLVIQGYNEQFF
v_call: TRBV27; cdr3_length: 20; clone_size: few; j_call: TRBJ1-6; d_call: .; cdr3_nt: TGTGCCAGCAGTCCAACAGGCTTGCGGACCTACAACTCCTATAATTCACCCCTCCACTTT; cdr3_aa: CASSPTGLRTYNSYNSPLHF
v_call: TRBV27; cdr3_length: 14; clone_size: .; j_call: TRBJ2-1; d_call: .; cdr3_nt: TGTGCCAGCAGTTTTTCCGGGACAATCGATGAGCAGTTCTTC; cdr3_aa: CASSFSGTIDEQFF
v_call: TRBV27; cdr3_length: 14; clone_size: many; j_call: TRBJ2-2; d_call: TRBD1; cdr3_nt: TGTGCCAGCAGTTTAGACAGGGGGTTCGGGGAGCTGTTTTTT; cdr3_aa: CASSLDRGFGELFF
v_call: TRBV12-3/TRBV12-4; cdr3_length: 13; clone_size: many; j_call: TRBJ2-5; d_call: .; cdr3_nt: TGTGCCAGCAGCCAAAGGGATATGGAGACCCAGTACTTC; cdr3_aa: CASSQRDMETQYF
v_call: TRBV14; cdr3_length: 14; clone_size: many; j_call: TRBJ1-1; d_call: .; cdr3_nt: TGTGCCAGCAGCCAAGACAGCTTGAACACTGAAGCTTTCTTT; cdr3_aa: CASSQDSLNTEAFF
v_call: TRBV11-2; cdr3_length: 14; clone_size: many; j_call: TRBJ1-1; d_call: .; cdr3_nt: TGTGCCAGCAGCTTAATGGGCGCGGGAACTGAAGCTTTCTTT; cdr3_aa: CASSLMGAGTEAFF
v_call: TRBV12-3/TRBV12-4; cdr3_length: 12; clone_size: many; j_call: TRBJ1-1; d_call: .; cdr3_nt: TGTGCCACCCTCGAAGGGAACACTGAAGCTTTCTTT; cdr3_aa: CATLEGNTEAFF
v_call: TRBV19; cdr3_length: 14; clone_size: few; j_call: TRBJ1-1; d_call: TRBD1; cdr3_nt: TGTGCCAGTAGTATACAGGGGGCAGGATCTGAAGCTTTCTTT; cdr3_aa: CASSIQGAGSEAFF
v_call: TRBV5-4; cdr3_length: 15; clone_size: .; j_call: TRBJ1-6; d_call: .; cdr3_nt: TGTGCCAGCAGCTGGTCCGGGGGCAATAATTCACCCCTCCACTTT; cdr3_aa: CASSWSGGNNSPLHF
v_call: TRBV9; cdr3_length: 15; clone_size: few; j_call: TRBJ2-1; d_call: .; cdr3_nt: TGTGCCAGCAGCCCAACACCAGCGGTTGCCAATGAGCAGTTCTTC; cdr3_aa: CASSPTPAVANEQFF
v_call: TRBV5-1; cdr3_length: 15; clone_size: .; j_call: TRBJ2-1; d_call: TRBD2; cdr3_nt: TGCGCCAACAGCACGGGACTAGCGGGAGGGGATGAGCAGTTCTTC; cdr3_aa: CANSTGLAGGDEQFF
v_call: TRBV2; cdr3_length: 13; clone_size: .; j_call: TRBJ1-2; d_call: .; cdr3_nt: TGTGCCAGCAGTGAGGACAGACGCTATGGCTACACCTTC; cdr3_aa: CASSEDRRYGYTF
v_call: TRBV6-1; cdr3_length: 17; clone_size: many; j_call: TRBJ1-2; d_call: .; cdr3_nt: TGTGCCAGCAGAACCCCTGTCGGAGGGGAATTGAACTATGGCTACACCTTC; cdr3_aa: CASRTPVGGELNYGYTF
v_call: TRBV28; cdr3_length: 15; clone_size: few; j_call: TRBJ2-7; d_call: TRBD2; cdr3_nt: TGTGCCAGCAGTTTTGGTGTAGCGGGCTCCTACGAGCAGTACTTC; cdr3_aa: CASSFGVAGSYEQYF
v_call: TRBV6-1; cdr3_length: 13; clone_size: .; j_call: TRBJ2-1; d_call: .; cdr3_nt: TGTGCCAGCAGGCGGACTAAAACGGATGAGCAGTTCTTC; cdr3_aa: CASRRTKTDEQFF
v_call: TRBV3-1; cdr3_length: 15; clone_size: few; j_call: TRBJ2-3; d_call: .; cdr3_nt: TGTGCCAGCAGCCAAGGGGGTACTAGCACAGATACGCAGTATTTT; cdr3_aa: CASSQGGTSTDTQYF
v_call: TRBV20-1; cdr3_length: 17; clone_size: many; j_call: TRBJ2-7; d_call: TRBD2; cdr3_nt: TGCAGTGCTAGAGACCCCCTTCGAGCGAGCGGGAGTTCCGAGCAGTACTTC; cdr3_aa: CSARDPLRASGSSEQYF
v_call: TRBV6-1; cdr3_length: 14; clone_size: .; j_call: TRBJ2-7; d_call: .; cdr3_nt: TGTGCCAGCAGTGGGAAGATAGGGGCCTACGAGCAGTACTTC; cdr3_aa: CASSGKIGAYEQYF
v_call: TRBV5-1; cdr3_length: 18; clone_size: few; j_call: TRBJ1-4; d_call: .; cdr3_nt: TGCGCCAGCAGCTTGCAAAACCTCCAGGGAGGCACTAATGAAAAACTGTTTTTT; cdr3_aa: CASSLQNLQGGTNEKLFF
v_call: TRBV27; cdr3_length: 16; clone_size: .; j_call: TRBJ2-5; d_call: TRBD1; cdr3_nt: TGTGCCAGCAGTTCAATCGGGACAGGGGGCGGAGAGACCCAGTACTTC; cdr3_aa: CASSSIGTGGGETQYF
v_call: TRBV6-5; cdr3_length: 15; clone_size: few; j_call: TRBJ2-1; d_call: TRBD1; cdr3_nt: TGTGCCAGCAGTTCCCGCGAAGGGGGCTGGAATGAGCAGTTCTTC; cdr3_aa: CASSSREGGWNEQFF
v_call: TRBV29-1; cdr3_length: 11; clone_size: many; j_call: TRBJ1-2; d_call: TRBD1; cdr3_nt: TGCAGCGTGAAAGGGGGCGGTGGCTACACCTTC; cdr3_aa: CSVKGGGGYTF
v_call: TRBV7-2; cdr3_length: 15; clone_size: many; j_call: TRBJ2-3; d_call: .; cdr3_nt: TGTGCCAGCAGCGACGGGGGGCGCCGCACAGATACGCAGTATTTT; cdr3_aa: CASSDGGRRTDTQYF
v_call: TRBV27; cdr3_length: 13; clone_size: many; j_call: TRBJ1-1; d_call: .; cdr3_nt: TGTGCCAGCAGCATGGAGGCGAACACTGAAGCTTTCTTT; cdr3_aa: CASSMEANTEAFF
v_call: TRBV24-1; cdr3_length: 15; clone_size: .; j_call: TRBJ2-7; d_call: TRBD2; cdr3_nt: TGTGCCACCAGTGACCGGCTAGCGGTCTCCTACGAGCAGTACTTC; cdr3_aa: CATSDRLAVSYEQYF
v_call: TRBV9; cdr3_length: 18; clone_size: .; j_call: TRBJ2-1; d_call: TRBD2; cdr3_nt: TGTGCCAGCAGCGTGAGGGGACGGGGGGCGGGAGGACCCGACGAGCAGTTCTTC; cdr3_aa: CASSVRGRGAGGPDEQFF
v_call: TRBV28; cdr3_length: 14; clone_size: few; j_call: TRBJ1-5; d_call: .; cdr3_nt: TGTGCCAGCAGTCTACCTGCTAGCAATCAGCCCCAGCATTTT; cdr3_aa: CASSLPASNQPQHF
v_call: TRBV24-1; cdr3_length: 17; clone_size: .; j_call: TRBJ2-3; d_call: TRBD2; cdr3_nt: TGTGCCACCAGTGATACTAGACTAGCGGGGAGCACAGATACGCAGTATTTT; cdr3_aa: CATSDTRLAGSTDTQYF
v_call: TRBV20-1; cdr3_length: 16; clone_size: many; j_call: TRBJ2-1; d_call: .; cdr3_nt: TGCAGTGCTAGTCCCCTGGGGGAAGCCTACTACAATGAGCAGTTCTTC; cdr3_aa: CSASPLGEAYYNEQFF
v_call: TRBV9; cdr3_length: 14; clone_size: .; j_call: TRBJ1-1; d_call: TRBD1; cdr3_nt: TGTGCCAGCAGCGTTCAGGGGGCGAGTACTGAAGCTTTCTTT; cdr3_aa: CASSVQGASTEAFF
v_call: TRBV20-1; cdr3_length: 14; clone_size: many; j_call: TRBJ2-1; d_call: .; cdr3_nt: TGCAGTGCTAGAGAGTGGACAACCTACAATGAGCAGTTCTTC; cdr3_aa: CSAREWTTYNEQFF
v_call: TRBV20-1; cdr3_length: 14; clone_size: .; j_call: TRBJ1-5; d_call: TRBD1; cdr3_nt: TGCAGTGCTAGAGAGGGACAGGGGAGGCAGCCCCAGCATTTT; cdr3_aa: CSAREGQGRQPQHF
v_call: TRBV4-1; cdr3_length: 17; clone_size: .; j_call: TRBJ2-3; d_call: TRBD2; cdr3_nt: TGCGCCAGCAGACTCAGACTAGCGGGAGAGGGGACAGATACGCAGTATTTT; cdr3_aa: CASRLRLAGEGTDTQYF
v_call: TRBV11-3; cdr3_length: 16; clone_size: .; j_call: TRBJ2-5; d_call: TRBD2; cdr3_nt: TGTGCCAGCAGCCCCGGGGCTAGCGGGAGCCAAGAGACCCAGTACTTC; cdr3_aa: CASSPGASGSQETQYF
v_call: TRBV7-9; cdr3_length: 13; clone_size: many; j_call: TRBJ2-7; d_call: TRBD2; cdr3_nt: TGTGCCAGCAGCATCCGGACTAGCGACGAGCAGTACTTC; cdr3_aa: CASSIRTSDEQYF
v_call: TRBV24-1; cdr3_length: 12; clone_size: few; j_call: TRBJ2-4; d_call: .; cdr3_nt: TGTGCCACCAGTGATTTAGGCCCGATTCAGTACTTC; cdr3_aa: CATSDLGPIQYF
v_call: TRBV24-1; cdr3_length: 15; clone_size: .; j_call: TRBJ1-2; d_call: TRBD1; cdr3_nt: TGTGCCACCAGTGATGCACTGGACAGGGGCGAGGGCTACACCTTC; cdr3_aa: CATSDALDRGEGYTF
v_call: TRBV19; cdr3_length: 16; clone_size: .; j_call: TRBJ1-1; d_call: TRBD1; cdr3_nt: TGTGCCAGTAGTCCCTCCGGGACAGGGTATAACACTGAAGCTTTCTTT; cdr3_aa: CASSPSGTGYNTEAFF
v_call: TRBV28; cdr3_length: 16; clone_size: few; j_call: TRBJ1-5; d_call: .; cdr3_nt: TGTGCCAGCAGTTTATTAGGGCAGTATAGCAATCAGCCCCAGCATTTT; cdr3_aa: CASSLLGQYSNQPQHF
v_call: TRBV27; cdr3_length: 16; clone_size: .; j_call: TRBJ2-5; d_call: TRBD1; cdr3_nt: TGTGCCAGCACCATAGGGACAGGCGGCCCGATGGAGACCCAGTACTTC; cdr3_aa: CASTIGTGGPMETQYF
v_call: TRBV27; cdr3_length: 17; clone_size: many; j_call: TRBJ2-5; d_call: .; cdr3_nt: TGTGCCAGCAGCAATTATCCGAGAAGGGAGTACCAAGAGACCCAGTACTTC; cdr3_aa: CASSNYPRREYQETQYF
v_call: TRBV20-1; cdr3_length: 16; clone_size: .; j_call: TRBJ2-1; d_call: .; cdr3_nt: TGCAGTGCTAGAGACGATGGTCAGGGACCCTACAATGAGCAGTTCTTC; cdr3_aa: CSARDDGQGPYNEQFF
v_call: TRBV7-8; cdr3_length: 13; clone_size: .; j_call: TRBJ1-4; d_call: .; cdr3_nt: TGTGCCAGTTCGACGGGGTCGCATGAAAAACTGTTTTTT; cdr3_aa: CASSTGSHEKLFF
v_call: TRBV14; cdr3_length: 16; clone_size: few; j_call: TRBJ2-1; d_call: TRBD2; cdr3_nt: TGTGCCAGCAGCCAAGAAGGACTAGCGGGACTCAATGAGCAGTTCTTC; cdr3_aa: CASSQEGLAGLNEQFF
v_call: TRBV2; cdr3_length: 14; clone_size: many; j_call: TRBJ2-7; d_call: TRBD1; cdr3_nt: TGTGCCAGCAGTAGACAGGGGGCAGCCTACGAGCAGTACTTC; cdr3_aa: CASSRQGAAYEQYF